Below, 2 T cell receptor beta chains from the same sample are listed, as sequenced in a study of early T cells in non-severe SARS-CoV-2 infection. Each CDR3 protein gets one entry after TCRdb re-called the 5' RACE reads with MiXCR. Of 76,000 or so distinct CDR3 sequences in the sample, around 11% were seen once. The sequencing input was whole blood. Receptors originate from an adult who was a healthcare worker with PCR-confirmed SARS-CoV-2 infection or an uninfected control (not recorded which).

In this sample, this clonotype turned up a few times. The chain combines TRBV3-1 with TRBJ2-2; no clear D. The CDR3 is 13 residues long. Germline V gene data show CDR1 as LGHDT and CDR2 as YNNKEL (reference sequence). V was pared by 4 bases and J by 4 bases, with 7 bases between. The CDR3 nucleotides are TGTGCCAGCAGCCCCCCCGGCACCGGGGAGCTGTTTTTT. It yields the protein CASSPPGTGELFF.

This clonotype was picked up many times. V gene TRBV10-2 combines with J gene TRBJ2-7; 10 bases fit TRBD1. CDR3 length: 14 residues. Unmatched junction bases numbered 9, after V lost 7 bases and J lost 6 bases. The germline CDR1 and CDR2 sequences are WSHSY and SAAADI. DNA for the CDR3: TGCGCCAGCACAGAAGGAGACAGGGGGCGCGAGCAGTACTTC. Its protein product is CASTEGDRGREQYF.